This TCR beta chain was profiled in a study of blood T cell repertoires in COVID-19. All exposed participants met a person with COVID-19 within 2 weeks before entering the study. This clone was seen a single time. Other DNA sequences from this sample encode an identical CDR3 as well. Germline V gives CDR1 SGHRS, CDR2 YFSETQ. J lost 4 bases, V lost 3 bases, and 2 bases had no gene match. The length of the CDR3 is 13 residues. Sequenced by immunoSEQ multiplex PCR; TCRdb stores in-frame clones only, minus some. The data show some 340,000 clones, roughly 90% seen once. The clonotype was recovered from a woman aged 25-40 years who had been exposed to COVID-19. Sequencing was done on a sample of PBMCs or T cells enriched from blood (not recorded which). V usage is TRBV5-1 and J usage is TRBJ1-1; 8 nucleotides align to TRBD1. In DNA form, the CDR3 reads TGCGCCAGCAGCTCTGGACAGGGCACTGAAGCTTTCTTT. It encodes CASSSGQGTEAFF.